This T cell receptor beta chain was captured by sequencing in a study of radiation and T cells in renal cell carcinoma. Whole-study results and caveats: Without pretreatment biopsies, baseline tumor clonotype presence was undetermined. In blood, top tumor clones expanded by 2 weeks, shrinking by 4.

The time point denotes: baseline pretreatment blood. Noted treatment: 15 Gy SBRT to primary tumor, nephrectomy 4 weeks later. The protocol was immunoSEQ multiplex PCR, while the TCRdb copy is restricted to in-frame clones and leaves out a portion. Of tens of thousands of clones listed, approximately 80% are singletons. Notes on this clone: Its antigen is not identified.

The TCR originated in a man between 60 and 75 years old with renal cell carcinoma. The input for sequencing was blood, taken from a patient whose treatment included radiotherapy and nephrectomy.

CDR3 amino acids: CASSMTVKGRVYTDTQYF. The CDR3 bases are TGTGCCAGTAGTATGACCGTTAAGGGGAGAGTCTACACAGATACGCAGTATTTT. The chain couples TRBV19 to TRBJ2-3; D may be TRBD1 or TRBD2 (5 bases each). The CDR3 consists of 18 residues. The V end was cut by 3 bases, the J end by 2 bases, with 21 bases between. Germline V CDR1 and CDR2: LNHDA, SQIVND (reference sequence).